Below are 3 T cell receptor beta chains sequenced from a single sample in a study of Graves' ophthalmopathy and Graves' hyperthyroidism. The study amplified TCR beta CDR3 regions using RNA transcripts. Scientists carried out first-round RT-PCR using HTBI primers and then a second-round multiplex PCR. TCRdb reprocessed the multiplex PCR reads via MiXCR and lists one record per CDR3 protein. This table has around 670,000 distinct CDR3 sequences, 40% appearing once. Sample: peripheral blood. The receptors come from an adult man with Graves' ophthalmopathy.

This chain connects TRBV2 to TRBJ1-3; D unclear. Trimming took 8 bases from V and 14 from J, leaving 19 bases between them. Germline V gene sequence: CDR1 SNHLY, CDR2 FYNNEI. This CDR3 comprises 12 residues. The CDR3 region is CASATYTGEVYF. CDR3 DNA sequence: TGTGCCAGCGCGACATATACGGGAGAGGTATATTTT.

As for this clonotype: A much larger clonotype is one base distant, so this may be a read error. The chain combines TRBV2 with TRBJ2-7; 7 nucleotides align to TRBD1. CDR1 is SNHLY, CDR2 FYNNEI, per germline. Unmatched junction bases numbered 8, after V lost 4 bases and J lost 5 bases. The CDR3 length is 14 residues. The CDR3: CASSGTGSFHEQYF. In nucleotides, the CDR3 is TGTGCCAGCAGTGGGACAGGCTCATTCCACGAGCAGTACTTC.

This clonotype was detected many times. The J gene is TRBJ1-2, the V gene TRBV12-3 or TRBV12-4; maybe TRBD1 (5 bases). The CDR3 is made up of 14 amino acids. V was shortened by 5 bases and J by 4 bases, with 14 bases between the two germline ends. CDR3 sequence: CASSVRGSSYGYTF. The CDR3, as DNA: TGTGCCAGCAGTGTGCGGGGCTCTAGCTATGGCTACACCTTC.